The rows below give T cell receptor beta chains drawn from one sample of a study of cytomegalovirus exposure and HLA in healthy donors. Only in-frame clones appear in the TCRdb table, and some are missing; sequencing was by immunoSEQ multiplex PCR. The table has about 240,000 clones, about 90% seen once. The specimen sequenced was PBMCs. The receptors were sampled from a woman younger than 45 in good health and CMV-seropositive. Both conserved end residues are part of each CDR3. The order of the fields is J gene, V gene, D gene, clone size, CDR3 DNA, CDR3 protein. The D gene is left open where the match is weak. Size values are once, few and many counts, or a class for expanded clones, and some rows have none.

j_call: TRBJ2-2; v_call: TRBV28; d_call: NA; clone_size: NA; cdr3_nt: TGTGCCAGCATCACTGCGGGTCCAGGGGACACCGGGGAGCTGTTTTTT; cdr3_aa: CASITAGPGDTGELFF
j_call: TRBJ2-2; v_call: TRBV2; d_call: NA; clone_size: NA; cdr3_nt: TGTGCCAGCAGAGAAGGGCAGGCCCGCACCGGGGAGCTGTTTTTT; cdr3_aa: CASREGQARTGELFF
j_call: TRBJ2-5; v_call: TRBV5-1; d_call: TRBD2; clone_size: NA; cdr3_nt: TGCGCCAGCGGGGTTAGCGGGAGGGATTCAGAGACCCAGTACTTC; cdr3_aa: CASGVSGRDSETQYF
j_call: TRBJ2-2; v_call: TRBV4-2; d_call: TRBD2; clone_size: NA; cdr3_nt: TGTGCCAGCAGCCAAGACCCGGGACTAGCGGGATCCTACACCGGGGAGCTGTTTTTT; cdr3_aa: CASSQDPGLAGSYTGELFF
j_call: TRBJ1-2; v_call: TRBV6-5; d_call: NA; clone_size: NA; cdr3_nt: TGTGCCAGCAGAAAGGGGGGGGGCGGCTACACCTTC; cdr3_aa: CASRKGGGGYTF
j_call: TRBJ2-1; v_call: TRBV7-7; d_call: TRBD1; clone_size: once; cdr3_nt: TGTGCCAGCAGCTCCGGGACAGGGGATGAAAATGAGCAGTTCTTC; cdr3_aa: CASSSGTGDENEQFF
j_call: TRBJ2-1; v_call: TRBV5-4; d_call: NA; clone_size: NA; cdr3_nt: TGTGCCAGCAGCCCCAGCGGAGCCTACTACAATGAGCAGTTCTTC; cdr3_aa: CASSPSGAYYNEQFF
j_call: TRBJ1-5; v_call: TRBV10-3; d_call: NA; clone_size: NA; cdr3_nt: TGTGCCATCAGTGAGTTTATGGGAATCGGGGGCAATCAGCCCCAGCATTTT; cdr3_aa: CAISEFMGIGGNQPQHF
j_call: TRBJ2-2; v_call: TRBV5-1; d_call: NA; clone_size: NA; cdr3_nt: TGCGCCAGCAGTATTAACGGTCTCGGGGAGCTGTTTTTT; cdr3_aa: CASSINGLGELFF
j_call: TRBJ2-2; v_call: TRBV29-1; d_call: TRBD2; clone_size: NA; cdr3_nt: TGCAGCGTTGCCGGGACTAGCGGGAGGGCCTACACCGGGGAGCTGTTTTTT; cdr3_aa: CSVAGTSGRAYTGELFF
j_call: TRBJ2-7; v_call: TRBV5-6; d_call: NA; clone_size: NA; cdr3_nt: TGTGCCAGCAGCTTTCCCGGGAGTACCTACGAGCAGTACTTC; cdr3_aa: CASSFPGSTYEQYF
j_call: TRBJ2-7; v_call: TRBV4-1; d_call: NA; clone_size: few; cdr3_nt: TGCGCCAGCAGCCAAGAAGGGAGGATATACGAGCAGTACTTC; cdr3_aa: CASSQEGRIYEQYF
j_call: TRBJ2-3; v_call: TRBV15; d_call: TRBD2; clone_size: NA; cdr3_nt: TGTGCCACCCGGACTAGCGGTAGCACAGATACGCAGTATTTT; cdr3_aa: CATRTSGSTDTQYF
j_call: TRBJ2-3; v_call: TRBV4-2; d_call: NA; clone_size: once; cdr3_nt: TGTGCCAGCAGCCAAGATCGGACTACCTTCCGGCAGTATTTT; cdr3_aa: CASSQDRTTFRQYF
j_call: TRBJ2-4; v_call: TRBV4-1; d_call: TRBD2; clone_size: NA; cdr3_nt: TGCGCCAGCAGCCAAGAGACCAGCACTAGCGGGAGGTCCCCCAAAAACATTCAGTACTTC; cdr3_aa: CASSQETSTSGRSPKNIQYF
j_call: TRBJ2-1; v_call: TRBV28; d_call: NA; clone_size: NA; cdr3_nt: TGTGCCAGCAGTTTATCCAGTGGGCTCTACAATGAGCAGTTCTTC; cdr3_aa: CASSLSSGLYNEQFF
j_call: TRBJ1-2; v_call: TRBV4-2; d_call: NA; clone_size: NA; cdr3_nt: TGTGCCAGCAGCCAACCCAGGGGATCGGACGGCTACACCTTC; cdr3_aa: CASSQPRGSDGYTF
j_call: TRBJ2-1; v_call: TRBV20-1; d_call: NA; clone_size: few; cdr3_nt: TGCAGTGCTAGAGATGAACGGGAGCAGTTCTTC; cdr3_aa: CSARDEREQFF
j_call: TRBJ2-3; v_call: TRBV4-1; d_call: TRBD2; clone_size: NA; cdr3_nt: TGCGCCAGCAGACAGGACACAGCGGGAGGGCTTGGAGATACGCAGTATTTT; cdr3_aa: CASRQDTAGGLGDTQYF
j_call: TRBJ2-3; v_call: TRBV29-1; d_call: TRBD2; clone_size: NA; cdr3_nt: TGCAGCGTTGTCCCCTACCTAGCGGGAGGCGCAGATACGCAGTATTTT; cdr3_aa: CSVVPYLAGGADTQYF
j_call: TRBJ2-7; v_call: TRBV5-1; d_call: NA; clone_size: NA; cdr3_nt: TGCGCCAGCAGGGGGGGATGGTCACCAAATGGCGAGCAGTACTTC; cdr3_aa: CASRGGWSPNGEQYF
j_call: TRBJ2-1; v_call: TRBV7-8; d_call: NA; clone_size: NA; cdr3_nt: TGTGCCAGCAGCTTCAGTGGTGAGCAGTTCTTC; cdr3_aa: CASSFSGEQFF
j_call: TRBJ2-7; v_call: TRBV27; d_call: TRBD2; clone_size: NA; cdr3_nt: TGTGCCAGCACCACCCTGGGTACTAGCGTCTCCTACGAGCAGTACTTC; cdr3_aa: CASTTLGTSVSYEQYF
j_call: TRBJ1-4; v_call: TRBV5-1; d_call: TRBD1; clone_size: NA; cdr3_nt: TGCGCCAGCAGCTTACCTACAGGGGGCTCTACGCAACTGTTTTTT; cdr3_aa: CASSLPTGGSTQLFF
j_call: TRBJ1-2; v_call: TRBV5-5; d_call: NA; clone_size: NA; cdr3_nt: TGTGCCAGCAGCGCAGCGGACAGTCTCTATGGCTACACCTTC; cdr3_aa: CASSAADSLYGYTF